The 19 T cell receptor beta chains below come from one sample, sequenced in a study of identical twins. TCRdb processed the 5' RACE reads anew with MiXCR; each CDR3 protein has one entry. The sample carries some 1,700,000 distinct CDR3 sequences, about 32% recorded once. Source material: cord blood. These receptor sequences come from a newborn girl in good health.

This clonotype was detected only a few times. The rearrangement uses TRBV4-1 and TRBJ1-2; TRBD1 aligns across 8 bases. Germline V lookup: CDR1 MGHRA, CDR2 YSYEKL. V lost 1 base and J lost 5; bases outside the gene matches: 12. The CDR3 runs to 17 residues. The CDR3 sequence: CASSQGPGQAVLYGYTF. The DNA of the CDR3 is TGCGCCAGCAGCCAAGGCCCGGGACAGGCGGTTTTATATGGCTACACCTTC.

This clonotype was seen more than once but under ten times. The CDR3 spells CSARPEAGARYEQYF. The CDR3 DNA sequence: TGCAGTGCTAGACCAGAAGCGGGAGCTCGTTACGAGCAGTACTTC. V is TRBV20-1 and J is TRBJ2-7; TRBD2 agrees at 8 bases. V dropped 2 bases and J dropped 4; count of bases not matched to a gene: 10. Germline CDR1 is DFQATT and CDR2 is SNEGSKA (reference sequence). The CDR3 spans 15 residues.

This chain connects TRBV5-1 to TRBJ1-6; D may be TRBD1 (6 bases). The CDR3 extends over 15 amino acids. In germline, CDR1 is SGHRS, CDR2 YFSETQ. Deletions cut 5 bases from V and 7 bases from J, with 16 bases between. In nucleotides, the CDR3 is TGCGCCAGCAGGGGATTACAGGGCAAGAATTCACCCCTCCACTTT. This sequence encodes CASRGLQGKNSPLHF.

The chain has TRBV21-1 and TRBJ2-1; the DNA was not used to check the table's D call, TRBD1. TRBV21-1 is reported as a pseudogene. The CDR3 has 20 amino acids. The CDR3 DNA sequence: TGTGCCAGCAGCAAAGAAACCCGTTGGCGGGGGCCGGGATCCTACAATGAGCAGTTCTTC. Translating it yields CASSKETRWRGPGSYNEQFF.

In DNA, the CDR3 is TGCAGTGCTAGAGATTACCAGGGAGGCTTCACTGAAGCTTTCTTT. This sequence encodes CSARDYQGGFTEAFF. V is TRBV20-1 and J is TRBJ1-1, with D perhaps TRBD1 (5 bases). The CDR3 has 15 residues. CDR1 is DFQATT and CDR2 is SNEGSKA in the germline V gene (reference sequence). Trimming left V 0 bases short and J 4 bases short, with 15 bases between.

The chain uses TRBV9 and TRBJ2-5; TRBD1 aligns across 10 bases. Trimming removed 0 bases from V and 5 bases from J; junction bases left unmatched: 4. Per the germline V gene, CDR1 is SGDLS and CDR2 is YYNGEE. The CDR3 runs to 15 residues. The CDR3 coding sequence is TGTGCCAGCAGCGTAGAGGGACAGGGGTTTGAGACCCAGTACTTC. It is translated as CASSVEGQGFETQYF.

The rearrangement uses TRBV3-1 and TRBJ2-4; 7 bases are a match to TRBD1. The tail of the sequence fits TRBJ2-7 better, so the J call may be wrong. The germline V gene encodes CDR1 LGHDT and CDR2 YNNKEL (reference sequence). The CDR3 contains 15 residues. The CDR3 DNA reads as TGTGCCAGCAGCCAATCGGACAGGCTTCACTACGAGCAGTACTTC. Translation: CASSQSDRLHYEQYF.

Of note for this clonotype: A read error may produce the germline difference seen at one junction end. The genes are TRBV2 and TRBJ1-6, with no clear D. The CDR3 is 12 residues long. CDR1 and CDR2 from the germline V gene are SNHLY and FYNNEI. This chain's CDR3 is CASSPLDSPPHF. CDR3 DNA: TGTGCCAGCAGCCCTTTGGATTCACCCCCCCACTTT.

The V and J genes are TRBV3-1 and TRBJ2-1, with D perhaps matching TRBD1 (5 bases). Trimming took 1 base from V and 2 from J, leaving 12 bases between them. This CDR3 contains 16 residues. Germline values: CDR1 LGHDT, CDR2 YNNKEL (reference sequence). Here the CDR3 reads CASSQGLDSTYNEQFF. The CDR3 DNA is TGTGCCAGCAGCCAAGGCCTAGACAGCACCTACAATGAGCAGTTCTTC.

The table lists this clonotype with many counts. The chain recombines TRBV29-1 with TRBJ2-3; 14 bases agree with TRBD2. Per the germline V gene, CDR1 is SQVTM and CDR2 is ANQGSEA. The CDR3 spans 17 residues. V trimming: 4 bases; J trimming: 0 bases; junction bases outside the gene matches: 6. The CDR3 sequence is CSVGGLAGGTSTDTQYF. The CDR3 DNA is TGCAGCGTTGGCGGACTAGCGGGGGGCACCAGCACAGATACGCAGTATTTT.

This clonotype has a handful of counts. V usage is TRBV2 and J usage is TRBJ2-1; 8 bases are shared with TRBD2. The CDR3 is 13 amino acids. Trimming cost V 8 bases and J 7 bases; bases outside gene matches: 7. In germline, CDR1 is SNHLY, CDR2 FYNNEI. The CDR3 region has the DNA TGTGCCAGCTGGCGGGAGGCGGGTAATGAGCAGTTCTTC. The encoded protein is CASWREAGNEQFF.

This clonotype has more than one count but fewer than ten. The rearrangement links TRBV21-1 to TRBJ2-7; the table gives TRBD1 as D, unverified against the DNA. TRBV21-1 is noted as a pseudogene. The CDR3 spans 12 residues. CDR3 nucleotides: TGTGCCAGCAGCCCCCTAGCCGACGAGCAGTACTTC. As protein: CASSPLADEQYF.

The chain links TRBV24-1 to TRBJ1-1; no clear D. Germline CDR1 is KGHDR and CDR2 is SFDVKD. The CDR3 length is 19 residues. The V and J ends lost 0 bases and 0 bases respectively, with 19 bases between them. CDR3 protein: CATSDLSHHGPLMNTEAFF. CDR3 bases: TGTGCCACCAGTGATTTGTCGCACCACGGACCCTTAATGAACACTGAAGCTTTCTTT.

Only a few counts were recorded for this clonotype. This CDR3 reads CASSLVRGGTSTDTQYF. CDR3 DNA sequence: TGTGCCAGCAGCTTAGTAAGGGGGGGAACTAGCACAGATACGCAGTATTTT. This sequence joins TRBV11-2 and TRBJ2-3; a possible D gene is TRBD2 (7 bases). V lost 1 base to trimming and J lost 0 bases, with 14 bases between them. The CDR3 is 17 amino acids. Germline values: CDR1 SGHAT, CDR2 FQNNGV.

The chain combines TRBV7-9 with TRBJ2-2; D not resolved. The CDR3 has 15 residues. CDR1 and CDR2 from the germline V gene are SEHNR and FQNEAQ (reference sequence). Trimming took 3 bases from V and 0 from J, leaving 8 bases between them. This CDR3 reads CASSFSRTNTGELFF. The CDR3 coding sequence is TGTGCCAGCAGCTTTTCCAGGACGAACACCGGGGAGCTGTTTTTT. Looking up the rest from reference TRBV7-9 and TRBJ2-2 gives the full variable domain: DTGVSQNPRHKITKRGQNVTFRCDPISEHNRLYWYRQTLGQGPEFLTYFQNEAQLEKSRLLSDRFSAERPKGSFSTLEIQRTEQGDSAMYLCASSFSRTNTGELFFGEGSRLTVL.

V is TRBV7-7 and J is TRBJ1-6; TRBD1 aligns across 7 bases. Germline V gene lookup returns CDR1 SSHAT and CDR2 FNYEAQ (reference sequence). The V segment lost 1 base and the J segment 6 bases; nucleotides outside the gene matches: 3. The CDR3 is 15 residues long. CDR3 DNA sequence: TGTGCCAGCAGCTTAGGGGACAGCTTTAATTCACCCCTCCACTTT. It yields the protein CASSLGDSFNSPLHF.

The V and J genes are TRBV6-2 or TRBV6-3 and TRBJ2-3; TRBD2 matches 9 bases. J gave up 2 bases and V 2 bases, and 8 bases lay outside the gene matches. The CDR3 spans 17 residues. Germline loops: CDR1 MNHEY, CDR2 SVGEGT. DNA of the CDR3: TGTGCCAGCAGTTACAGTGTGGCTAGCGGGGACACAGATACGCAGTATTTT. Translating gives CASSYSVASGDTDTQYF.

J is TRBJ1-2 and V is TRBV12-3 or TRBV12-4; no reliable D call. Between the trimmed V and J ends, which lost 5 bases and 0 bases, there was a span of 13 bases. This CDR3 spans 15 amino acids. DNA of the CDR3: TGTGCCAGCAGTGACCGAAAAACCGCTAACTATGGCTACACCTTC. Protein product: CASSDRKTANYGYTF.

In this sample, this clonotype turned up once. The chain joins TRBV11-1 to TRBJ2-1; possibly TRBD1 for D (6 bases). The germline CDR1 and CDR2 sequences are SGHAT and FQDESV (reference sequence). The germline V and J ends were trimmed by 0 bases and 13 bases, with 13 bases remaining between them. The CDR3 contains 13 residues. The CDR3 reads CASSLALRGTQFF. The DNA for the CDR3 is TGTGCCAGCAGCTTAGCGCTAAGGGGGACCCAGTTCTTC.